This TCR beta chain was observed in a study of CD8 T cells in Susac syndrome. Overall study results and limits: Repertoires of Susac syndrome CD4+ T cells lacked clonal expansion.

CDR1 is DFQATT, CDR2 SNEGSKA, per germline (reference sequence). The CDR3 contains 17 residues. V shed 0 bases, J shed 6 bases, and the junction held 13 bases outside the gene matches. Random-hexamer reverse transcription was applied to roughly 0.5 to 1 ug RNA. TCRdb recomputed calls from the immunoSEQ multiplex PCR reads with MiXCR, one row per CDR3 protein. The sample comprises some 250,000 distinct CDR3 sequences, roughly 95% of which are singletons, and 0.095% to 0.12% rests with the top ten. Of note for this clonotype: Its target is not known.

The clonotype comes from a human donor with Susac syndrome. What was sequenced was CD4+ T cells from PBMCs. V and J are TRBV20-1 and TRBJ2-1, with TRBD1 identical over 8 bases. The CDR3: CSARDGRRQGAGNEQFF. The CDR3 DNA reads TGCAGTGCTAGAGATGGCCGCCGCCAGGGGGCCGGCAATGAGCAGTTCTTC.